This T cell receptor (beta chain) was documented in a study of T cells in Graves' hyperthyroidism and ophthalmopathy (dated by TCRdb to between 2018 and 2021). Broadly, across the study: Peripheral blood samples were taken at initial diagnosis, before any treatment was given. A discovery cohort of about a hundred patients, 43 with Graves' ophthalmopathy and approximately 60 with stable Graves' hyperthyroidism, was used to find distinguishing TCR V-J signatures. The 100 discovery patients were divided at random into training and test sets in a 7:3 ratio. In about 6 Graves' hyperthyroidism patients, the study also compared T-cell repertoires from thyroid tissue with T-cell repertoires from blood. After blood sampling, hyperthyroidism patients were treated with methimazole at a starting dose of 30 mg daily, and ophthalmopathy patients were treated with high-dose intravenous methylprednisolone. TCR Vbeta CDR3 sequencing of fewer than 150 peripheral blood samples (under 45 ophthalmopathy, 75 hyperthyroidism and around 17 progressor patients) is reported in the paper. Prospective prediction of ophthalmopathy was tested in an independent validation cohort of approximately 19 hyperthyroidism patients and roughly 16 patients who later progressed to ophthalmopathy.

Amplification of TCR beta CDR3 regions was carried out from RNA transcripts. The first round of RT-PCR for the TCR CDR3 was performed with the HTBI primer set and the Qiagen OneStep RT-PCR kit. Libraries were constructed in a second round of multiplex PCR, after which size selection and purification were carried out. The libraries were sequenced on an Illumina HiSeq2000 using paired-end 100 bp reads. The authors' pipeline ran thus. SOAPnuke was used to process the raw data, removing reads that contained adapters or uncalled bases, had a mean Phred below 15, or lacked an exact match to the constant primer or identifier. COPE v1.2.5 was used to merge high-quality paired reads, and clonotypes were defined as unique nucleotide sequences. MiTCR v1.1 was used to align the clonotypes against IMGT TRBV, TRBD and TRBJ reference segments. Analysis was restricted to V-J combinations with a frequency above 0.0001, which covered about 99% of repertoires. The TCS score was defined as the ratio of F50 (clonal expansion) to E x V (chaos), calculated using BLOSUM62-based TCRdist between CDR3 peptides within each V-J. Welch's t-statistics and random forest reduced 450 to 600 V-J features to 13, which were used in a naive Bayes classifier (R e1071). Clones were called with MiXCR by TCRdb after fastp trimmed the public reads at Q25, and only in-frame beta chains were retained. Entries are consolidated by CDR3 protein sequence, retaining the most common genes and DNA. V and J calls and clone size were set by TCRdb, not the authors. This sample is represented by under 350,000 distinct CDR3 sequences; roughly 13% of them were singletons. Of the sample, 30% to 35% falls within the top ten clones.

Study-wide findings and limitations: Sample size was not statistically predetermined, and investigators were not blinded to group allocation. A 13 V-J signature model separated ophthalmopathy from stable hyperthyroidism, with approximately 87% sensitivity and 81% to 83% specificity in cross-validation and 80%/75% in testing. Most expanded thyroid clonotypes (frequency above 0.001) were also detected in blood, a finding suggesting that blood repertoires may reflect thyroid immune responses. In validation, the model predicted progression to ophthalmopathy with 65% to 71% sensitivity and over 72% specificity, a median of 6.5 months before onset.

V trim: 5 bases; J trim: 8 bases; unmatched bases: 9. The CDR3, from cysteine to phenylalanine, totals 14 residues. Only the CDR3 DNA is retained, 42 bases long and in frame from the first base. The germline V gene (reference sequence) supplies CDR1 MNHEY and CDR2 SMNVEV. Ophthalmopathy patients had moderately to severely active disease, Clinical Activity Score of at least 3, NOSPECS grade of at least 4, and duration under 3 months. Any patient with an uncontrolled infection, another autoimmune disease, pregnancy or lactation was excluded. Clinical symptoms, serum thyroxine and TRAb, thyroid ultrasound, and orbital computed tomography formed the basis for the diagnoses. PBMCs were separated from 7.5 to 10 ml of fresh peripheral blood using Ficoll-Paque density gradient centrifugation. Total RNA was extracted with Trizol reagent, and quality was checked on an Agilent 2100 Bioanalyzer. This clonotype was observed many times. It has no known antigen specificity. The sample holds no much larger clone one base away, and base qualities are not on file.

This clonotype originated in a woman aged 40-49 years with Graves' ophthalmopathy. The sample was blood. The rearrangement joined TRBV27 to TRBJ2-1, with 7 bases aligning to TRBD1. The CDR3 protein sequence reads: CASSDRETEDEQFF. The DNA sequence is TGTGCCAGCAGTGACAGGGAAACCGAGGATGAGCAGTTCTTC.